This T cell receptor beta chain was sequenced in a study of TIL therapy for anti-PD-1-resistant metastatic lung cancer. Study overall: Half of patients were current or former smokers. Tumors carried a median about 1.5 non-synonymous mutations per megabase. Overall study findings and caveats: The cohort had more treatment-naive, never-smoker and oncogene-addicted patients than typical. The baseline peripheral repertoire was partially replaced by infused TIL clonotypes that later decayed.

Sequencing used immunoSEQ v3. Method: immunoSEQ multiplex PCR; TCRdb's copy keeps in-frame clones and lacks some. The sample includes 50,000 to 70,000 clones, approximately 80% seen only once; the top ten take about 2.7%. Time point here: pre-treatment sample, taken before nivolumab and TIL therapy. CDR1 LNHDA and CDR2 SQIVND come from the germline V gene (reference sequence). CDR3 length: 14 residues. Deletions cut 3 bases from V and 3 bases from J, with 11 bases between. A word on this clone: Its specificity is not known.

V and J are TRBV19 and TRBJ2-5; no clear D. The sequencing used blood, collected at baseline. The clonotype was recovered from a person aged 25-85 years with non-small cell lung cancer. CDR3 loop: CASSMSTPEETQYF. CDR3 bases: TGTGCCAGTAGTATGTCCACCCCCGAAGAGACCCAGTACTTC.